The rows below give T cell receptor beta chains drawn from one sample of a study of T-cell reconstitution after alpha-beta-depleted transplantation in children. TCRdb analysed the PCR reads with MiXCR anew, one entry per CDR3 protein. The table has about 590,000 distinct CDR3 sequences, over 10% seen once. Sequencing was performed on PBMCs, mostly from graft donor cells, taken 360 days after TCRalphabeta/CD19-depleted stem cell transplant. The receptors stem from a male patient younger than 18 who had a stem cell transplant for acute myeloid leukemia, so the T cells may come from the graft donor. Each CDR3 is given with its conserved first and last residue. Fields, in order: clone size, V gene, J gene, D gene, CDR3 protein, CDR3 DNA. A D gene is named only where the DNA matches it firmly. Only part of the rows carry a size: once, few, many, or a class if the clone is expanded.

abundance: .
v_gene: TRBV7-9
j_gene: TRBJ2-3
d_gene: .
CDR3aa: CASSLEVLPDTQYF
CDR3nt: TGTGCCAGCAGCTTGGAGGTTCTGCCAGATACGCAGTATTTT

abundance: .
v_gene: TRBV6-1
j_gene: TRBJ2-5
d_gene: TRBD2
CDR3aa: CASNPRQAGREQETQYF
CDR3nt: TGTGCCAGCAACCCCCGCCAGGCAGGGAGGGAACAAGAGACCCAGTACTTC

abundance: .
v_gene: TRBV19
j_gene: TRBJ2-7
d_gene: .
CDR3aa: CARSAGGPYEQYF
CDR3nt: TGTGCCAGATCCGCCGGGGGGCCATACGAGCAGTACTTC

abundance: .
v_gene: TRBV18
j_gene: TRBJ2-2
d_gene: .
CDR3aa: CASSPLRTGELFF
CDR3nt: TGTGCCAGCTCACCCCTACGCACCGGGGAGCTGTTTTTT

abundance: few
v_gene: TRBV6-1
j_gene: TRBJ2-4
d_gene: .
CDR3aa: CASTLPRGLAKNIQYF
CDR3nt: TGTGCCAGCACCCTGCCCAGGGGCCTAGCCAAAAACATTCAGTACTTC

abundance: few
v_gene: TRBV28
j_gene: TRBJ2-7
d_gene: .
CDR3aa: CASSFTGLPYEQYF
CDR3nt: TGTGCCAGCAGTTTCACGGGACTCCCCTACGAGCAGTACTTC

abundance: .
v_gene: TRBV28
j_gene: TRBJ2-1
d_gene: .
CDR3aa: CASSLESSPVRLLSYNEQFF
CDR3nt: TGTGCCAGCAGTTTAGAGAGTAGCCCCGTCAGATTACTATCCTACAATGAGCAGTTCTTC

abundance: few
v_gene: TRBV29-1
j_gene: TRBJ1-1
d_gene: .
CDR3aa: CSASKAVNTEAFF
CDR3nt: TGCAGCGCATCAAAGGCCGTGAACACTGAAGCTTTCTTT

abundance: .
v_gene: TRBV29-1
j_gene: TRBJ2-5
d_gene: .
CDR3aa: CSVIGRETQYF
CDR3nt: TGCAGCGTTATCGGGCGAGAGACCCAGTACTTC

abundance: .
v_gene: TRBV5-1
j_gene: TRBJ1-3
d_gene: TRBD1
CDR3aa: CASRGDSLSSGNTIYF
CDR3nt: TGCGCCAGCAGAGGGGACAGCCTTAGCTCTGGAAACACCATATATTTT

abundance: .
v_gene: TRBV29-1
j_gene: TRBJ2-2
d_gene: TRBD2
CDR3aa: CSVAGLAVNTGELFF
CDR3nt: TGCAGCGTTGCTGGGCTAGCGGTTAACACCGGGGAGCTGTTTTTT

abundance: few
v_gene: TRBV20-1
j_gene: TRBJ2-5
d_gene: TRBD2
CDR3aa: CSASPLAGGGPETQYF
CDR3nt: TGCAGTGCTAGTCCCTTAGCGGGAGGGGGTCCGGAGACCCAGTACTTC

abundance: few
v_gene: TRBV27
j_gene: TRBJ2-2
d_gene: .
CDR3aa: CASSLLGPEGAGELFF
CDR3nt: TGTGCCAGCAGCCTACTCGGACCTGAGGGGGCCGGGGAGCTGTTTTTT

abundance: .
v_gene: TRBV4-3
j_gene: TRBJ2-1
d_gene: TRBD1
CDR3aa: CASSLGQISYNEQFF
CDR3nt: TGCGCCAGCAGCCTGGGACAGATCTCCTACAATGAGCAGTTCTTC

abundance: .
v_gene: TRBV11-2
j_gene: TRBJ2-2
d_gene: .
CDR3aa: CASSLVGELFF
CDR3nt: TGTGCCAGCAGCTTAGTGGGGGAGCTGTTTTTT

abundance: few
v_gene: TRBV5-1
j_gene: TRBJ2-7
d_gene: .
CDR3aa: CASSFSLGTYEQYF
CDR3nt: TGCGCCAGCAGCTTTTCGCTGGGAACTTACGAGCAGTACTTC

abundance: few
v_gene: TRBV28
j_gene: TRBJ1-4
d_gene: .
CDR3aa: CASSLRRETGEKLFF
CDR3nt: TGTGCCAGCAGTTTAAGGCGCGAAACGGGTGAAAAACTGTTTTTT

abundance: many
v_gene: TRBV7-9
j_gene: TRBJ2-7
d_gene: .
CDR3aa: CASSLAGLSYEQYF
CDR3nt: TGTGCCAGCAGCTTAGCGGGGCTCTCCTACGAGCAGTACTTC

abundance: .
v_gene: TRBV28
j_gene: TRBJ2-5
d_gene: .
CDR3aa: CASSSNQGWTQETQYF
CDR3nt: TGTGCCAGCAGTTCAAACCAGGGATGGACCCAAGAGACCCAGTACTTC

abundance: many
v_gene: TRBV20-1
j_gene: TRBJ2-7
d_gene: TRBD2
CDR3aa: CSASGTRNSYEQYF
CDR3nt: TGCAGTGCTAGCGGGACTAGAAACTCCTACGAGCAGTACTTC

abundance: many
v_gene: TRBV29-1
j_gene: TRBJ2-3
d_gene: .
CDR3aa: CSVRSTDTQYF
CDR3nt: TGCAGCGTCCGCAGCACAGATACGCAGTATTTT

abundance: few
v_gene: TRBV20-1
j_gene: TRBJ1-4
d_gene: .
CDR3aa: CSALLRGLFF
CDR3nt: TGCAGTGCCTTACTCCGGGGACTGTTTTTT

abundance: many
v_gene: TRBV5-5
j_gene: TRBJ2-1
d_gene: .
CDR3aa: CASSVIGGATYNEQFF
CDR3nt: TGTGCCAGCAGCGTGATTGGGGGGGCTACCTACAATGAGCAGTTCTTC

abundance: .
v_gene: TRBV19
j_gene: TRBJ2-7
d_gene: .
CDR3aa: CASSVGVTYEQYF
CDR3nt: TGTGCCAGTAGTGTCGGAGTAACCTACGAGCAGTACTTC

abundance: many
v_gene: TRBV4-3
j_gene: TRBJ2-5
d_gene: TRBD2
CDR3aa: CASSPIRTSGIETQYF
CDR3nt: TGCGCCAGCAGCCCAATTCGGACTAGCGGGATTGAGACCCAGTACTTC

abundance: .
v_gene: TRBV6-5
j_gene: TRBJ2-7
d_gene: .
CDR3aa: CASSSLIRDSPYEQYF
CDR3nt: TGTGCCAGCAGTTCCCTCATCAGGGACTCCCCCTACGAGCAGTACTTC

abundance: many
v_gene: TRBV29-1
j_gene: TRBJ1-2
d_gene: TRBD1
CDR3aa: CSVDYSRGPDGYTF
CDR3nt: TGCAGCGTTGATTACTCAAGGGGGCCGGATGGCTACACCTTC

abundance: .
v_gene: TRBV9
j_gene: TRBJ1-6
d_gene: .
CDR3aa: CASSVDPGRTIYNSPLHF
CDR3nt: TGTGCCAGCAGCGTAGACCCCGGGCGCACCATTTATAATTCACCCCTCCACTTT

abundance: .
v_gene: TRBV20-1
j_gene: TRBJ2-1
d_gene: .
CDR3aa: CSASYPYNEQFF
CDR3nt: TGCAGTGCCAGTTACCCCTACAATGAGCAGTTCTTC

abundance: .
v_gene: TRBV20-1
j_gene: TRBJ2-7
d_gene: TRBD1
CDR3aa: CCASASTGTGGEQYF
CDR3nt: TGCTGTGCCTCAGCCTCGACCGGGACAGGGGGGGAGCAGTACTTC

abundance: many
v_gene: TRBV7-9
j_gene: TRBJ1-6
d_gene: .
CDR3aa: CASSYRVEVYNSPLHF
CDR3nt: TGTGCCAGCAGCTACAGGGTGGAAGTCTATAATTCACCCCTCCACTTT

abundance: .
v_gene: TRBV4-3
j_gene: TRBJ2-5
d_gene: .
CDR3aa: CASSQDHGSNFQETQYF
CDR3nt: TGCGCCAGCAGCCAAGATCACGGGAGTAATTTCCAAGAGACCCAGTACTTC

abundance: .
v_gene: TRBV12-3/TRBV12-4
j_gene: TRBJ1-2
d_gene: .
CDR3aa: CASNPTGTANYGYTF
CDR3nt: TGTGCCAGCAACCCAACCGGGACTGCTAACTATGGCTACACCTTC

abundance: .
v_gene: TRBV29-1
j_gene: TRBJ2-2
d_gene: .
CDR3aa: CSDLGGFNTGELFF
CDR3nt: TGCAGCGACCTTGGGGGATTCAACACCGGGGAGCTGTTTTTT

abundance: .
v_gene: TRBV20-1
j_gene: TRBJ2-7
d_gene: TRBD2
CDR3aa: CSATRTSGSSYEQYF
CDR3nt: TGCAGTGCCACTCGGACTAGCGGGAGCTCCTACGAGCAGTACTTC

abundance: few
v_gene: TRBV10-3
j_gene: TRBJ2-2
d_gene: .
CDR3aa: CAPIWDLGYGGELFF
CDR3nt: TGTGCCCCTATTTGGGATTTGGGGTACGGCGGGGAGCTGTTTTTT

abundance: few
v_gene: TRBV27
j_gene: TRBJ2-7
d_gene: .
CDR3aa: CASSLDDRFYEQYF
CDR3nt: TGTGCCAGCAGTTTGGACGACCGTTTTTACGAGCAGTACTTC

abundance: .
v_gene: TRBV12-3/TRBV12-4
j_gene: TRBJ1-5
d_gene: .
CDR3aa: CASRLRGNQPQHF
CDR3nt: TGTGCCAGCAGACTCCGGGGCAATCAGCCCCAGCATTTT

abundance: .
v_gene: TRBV25-1
j_gene: TRBJ2-2
d_gene: TRBD2
CDR3aa: CASSEFRGLAGAPGELFF
CDR3nt: TGTGCCAGCAGTGAATTTCGGGGACTAGCGGGAGCCCCCGGGGAGCTGTTTTTT

abundance: many
v_gene: TRBV28
j_gene: TRBJ1-3
d_gene: TRBD1
CDR3aa: CASSTARDRGGNTIYF
CDR3nt: TGTGCCAGCAGCACCGCCCGGGACAGGGGAGGAAACACCATATATTTT

abundance: .
v_gene: TRBV24-1
j_gene: TRBJ2-3
d_gene: TRBD1
CDR3aa: CATSDRQGRTDTQYF
CDR3nt: TGTGCCACCAGTGATAGACAGGGCCGCACAGATACGCAGTATTTT

abundance: many
v_gene: TRBV2
j_gene: TRBJ2-5
d_gene: TRBD2
CDR3aa: CAIRLAGETQYF
CDR3nt: TGTGCCATCCGACTAGCGGGAGAGACCCAGTACTTC

abundance: .
v_gene: TRBV29-1
j_gene: TRBJ2-1
d_gene: TRBD1
CDR3aa: CSGDPGQGYNEQFF
CDR3nt: TGCAGCGGGGATCCGGGACAGGGCTACAATGAGCAGTTCTTC

abundance: many
v_gene: TRBV28
j_gene: TRBJ2-5
d_gene: TRBD1
CDR3aa: CASSFGPRTGQETQYF
CDR3nt: TGTGCCAGCAGTTTCGGGCCCCGGACAGGACAAGAGACCCAGTACTTC

abundance: many
v_gene: TRBV29-1
j_gene: TRBJ2-7
d_gene: .
CDR3aa: CSAGGRLSYEQYF
CDR3nt: TGCAGCGCCGGGGGCCGTCTGTCCTACGAGCAGTACTTC

abundance: few
v_gene: TRBV2
j_gene: TRBJ2-3
d_gene: .
CDR3aa: CASSVGRPTDTQYF
CDR3nt: TGTGCCAGCAGTGTAGGCAGACCCACAGATACGCAGTATTTT

abundance: .
v_gene: TRBV12-3/TRBV12-4
j_gene: TRBJ2-3
d_gene: .
CDR3aa: CASSLSGKAMADTQYF
CDR3nt: TGTGCCAGCAGTTTGAGCGGCAAGGCCATGGCAGATACGCAGTATTTT

abundance: once
v_gene: TRBV6-1
j_gene: TRBJ2-7
d_gene: TRBD1
CDR3aa: CASRTGQGSSYEQYF
CDR3nt: TGTGCCAGCAGAACAGGACAGGGGAGCTCCTACGAGCAGTACTTC